The clone carrying this TCR beta chain was recorded many times. Time point of the sample: patch test 1, 2 weeks after DPC sensitization. Specified treatment: therapeutic diphenylcyclopropenone sensitization with weekly scalp DPC. TCRdb called the RACE reads again in MiXCR, with one record for every CDR3 protein. The table shows about 56,000 distinct CDR3 sequences, with 9.3% occurring only once. This record comes from a study of human T cells and chemical hapten exposure. Turning to the study itself: The study lasted 20 to 25 weeks, and patients were dosed weekly with diphenylcyclopropenone on the scalp throughout.

This clonotype was obtained from a middle-aged woman with alopecia areata. Some clones in this sample may be carry-over from other donors' samples. The starting material was whole blood, obtained in connection with sensitization to the hapten diphenylcyclopropenone (DPC).

DNA of the CDR3: TGTGCCAGCGGGACGGGACAGGGCGTAAGGGGAGCTTTCTTT. The encoded protein is CASGTGQGVRGAFF. The chain recombines TRBV6-2 or TRBV6-3 with TRBJ1-1; 9 bases line up with TRBD1. V trimming: 8 bases; J trimming: 10 bases; junction bases outside the gene matches: 14. CDR1 and CDR2 from the germline V gene are MNHEY and SVGEGT. The CDR3 contains 14 residues.